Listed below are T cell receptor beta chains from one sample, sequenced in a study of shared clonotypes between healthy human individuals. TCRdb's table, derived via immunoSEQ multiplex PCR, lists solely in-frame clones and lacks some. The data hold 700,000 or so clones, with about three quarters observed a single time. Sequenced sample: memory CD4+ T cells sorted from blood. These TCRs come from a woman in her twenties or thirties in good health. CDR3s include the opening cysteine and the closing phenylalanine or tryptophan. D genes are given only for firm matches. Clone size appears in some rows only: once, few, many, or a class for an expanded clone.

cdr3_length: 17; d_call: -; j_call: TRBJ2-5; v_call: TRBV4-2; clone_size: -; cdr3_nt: TGTGCCAGCAGCAACGAACTTAGCACGACCCGGGGGGAGACCCAGTACTTC; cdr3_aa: CASSNELSTTRGETQYF
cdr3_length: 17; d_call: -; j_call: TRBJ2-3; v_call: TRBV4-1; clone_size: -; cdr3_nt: TGCGCCAGCAGCCAAGAGACTAATGCGGTCGGGACAGATACGCAGTATTTT; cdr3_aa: CASSQETNAVGTDTQYF
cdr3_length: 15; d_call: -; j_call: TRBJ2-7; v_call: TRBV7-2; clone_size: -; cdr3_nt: TGTGCCAGCAGCTTAGCAGCGGGCCGAACCTACGAGCAGTACTTC; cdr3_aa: CASSLAAGRTYEQYF
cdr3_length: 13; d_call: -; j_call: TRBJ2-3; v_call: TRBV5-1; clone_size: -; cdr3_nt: TGCGCCAGCAGCTACTCTAGCTCAGATACGCAGTATTTT; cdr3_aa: CASSYSSSDTQYF
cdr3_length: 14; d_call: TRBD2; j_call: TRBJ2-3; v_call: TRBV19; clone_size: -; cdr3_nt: TGTGCCAGTAGTTGGGCGGGAGGGATGGATACGCAGTATTTT; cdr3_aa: CASSWAGGMDTQYF
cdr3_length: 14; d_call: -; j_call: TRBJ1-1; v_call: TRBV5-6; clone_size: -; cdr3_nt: TGTGCCAGCAGCTTGTATGAGGCGAACACTGAAGCTTTCTTT; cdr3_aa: CASSLYEANTEAFF
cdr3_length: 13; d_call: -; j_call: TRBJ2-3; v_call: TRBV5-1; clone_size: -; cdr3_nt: TGCGCCAGCAGCTTGGCGGGCGGACGTACGCAGTATTTT; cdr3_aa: CASSLAGGRTQYF
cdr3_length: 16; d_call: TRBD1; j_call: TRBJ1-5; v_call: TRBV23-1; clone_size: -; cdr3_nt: TGCGCCAGCAGTCAATCCGAAGGGGGCGCGGGTCAGCCCCAGCATTTT; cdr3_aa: CASSQSEGGAGQPQHF
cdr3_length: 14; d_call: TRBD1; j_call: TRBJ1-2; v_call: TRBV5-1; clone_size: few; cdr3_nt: TGCGCCAGCAGCGGGAGGACAGGGGGCTCTGGCTACACCTTC; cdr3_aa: CASSGRTGGSGYTF
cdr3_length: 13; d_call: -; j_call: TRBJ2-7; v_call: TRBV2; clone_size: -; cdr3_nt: TGTGCCAGCAGCTTCGAGTTGTCCTACGAGCAGTACTTC; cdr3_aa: CASSFELSYEQYF
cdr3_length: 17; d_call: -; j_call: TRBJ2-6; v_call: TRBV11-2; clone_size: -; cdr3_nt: TGTGCCAGCAGCTTAGCTTGGACAGCTTCTGGGGCCAACGTCCTGACTTTC; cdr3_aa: CASSLAWTASGANVLTF
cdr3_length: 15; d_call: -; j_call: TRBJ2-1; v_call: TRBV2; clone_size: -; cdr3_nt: TGTGCCAGCAGTGAAGACGGTTCGTCCTACAATGAGCAGTTCTTC; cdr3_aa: CASSEDGSSYNEQFF
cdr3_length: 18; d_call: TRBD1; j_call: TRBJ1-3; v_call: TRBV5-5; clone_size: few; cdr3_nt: TGTGCCAGCAGCTTGGTGGGGACAGGAACCCTCCCTGGAAACACCATATATTTT; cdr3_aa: CASSLVGTGTLPGNTIYF
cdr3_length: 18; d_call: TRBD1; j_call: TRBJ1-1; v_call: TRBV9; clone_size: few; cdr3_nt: TGTGCCAGCAGCGTAGTCGGGACAGGGTTGCGCCTGGACACTGAAGCTTTCTTT; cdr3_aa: CASSVVGTGLRLDTEAFF
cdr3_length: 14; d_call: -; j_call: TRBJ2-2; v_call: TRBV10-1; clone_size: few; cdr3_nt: TGCGCCAGCAGGGAAATTTGGAACACCGGGGAGCTGTTTTTT; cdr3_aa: CASREIWNTGELFF
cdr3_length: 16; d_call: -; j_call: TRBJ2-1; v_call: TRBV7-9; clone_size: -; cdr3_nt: TGTGCCAGCAGCCCAGGGACGTTTAACTCCTACAATGAGCAGTTCTTC; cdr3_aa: CASSPGTFNSYNEQFF
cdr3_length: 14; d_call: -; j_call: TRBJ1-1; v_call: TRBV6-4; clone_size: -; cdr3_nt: TGTGCCAGCAGTGACGCTTCGGGGAACACTGAAGCTTTCTTT; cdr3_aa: CASSDASGNTEAFF
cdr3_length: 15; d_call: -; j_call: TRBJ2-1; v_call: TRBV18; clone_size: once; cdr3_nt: TGTGCCAGCTCACCCGGGACAAACAGCTACAATGAGCAGTTCTTC; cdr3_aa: CASSPGTNSYNEQFF
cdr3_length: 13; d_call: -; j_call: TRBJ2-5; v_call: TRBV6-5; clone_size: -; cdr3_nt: TGTGCCAGCAGTTCCGGACCGAAGGAGACCCAGTACTTC; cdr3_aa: CASSSGPKETQYF
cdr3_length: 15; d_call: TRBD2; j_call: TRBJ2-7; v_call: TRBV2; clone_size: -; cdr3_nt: TGTGCCAGCAGGGGGGGGGACCAGCCGTCCTACGAGCAGTACTTC; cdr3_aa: CASRGGDQPSYEQYF